The source of this T cell receptor (beta chain) is a study of T-cell memory formation after mild COVID-19 (dated by TCRdb to the early 2020s). About the investigation overall: Most TCR sequence clusters were specific to one of the two donors. Longitudinal TCRalpha and TCRbeta repertoire sequencing tracked T-cell clones expanding and contracting after mild COVID-19 in a couple of donors. Two young, previously healthy adult volunteers, one female and one male, were included in the cohort.

The germline V gene encodes CDR1 SGHRS and CDR2 YFSETQ. From the cysteine up to the phenylalanine, the CDR3 has a length of 15 residues. The only DNA kept is the CDR3, 45 bases in frame from the first base. PBMCs were isolated by Ficoll-Paque density gradient centrifugation. Points on this clonotype: Which antigen it targets is not known. Germline is not matched at one junction end, which may reflect a read error.

General findings and caveats noted by the study authors: The detection of some responding clones in pre-infection memory suggests that pre-existing cross-reactive memory T cells joined the SARS-CoV-2 response. The study covered only a couple of mild cases, and larger cohorts including severe cases with pre-infection samples were considered necessary. Contracting CD4+ clones turned up mainly in the CM and EM memory subsets, whereas EMRA was where CD8+ clones were enriched. SARS-CoV-2 specificity of the second-wave clones peaking on day 37 was not confirmed. Balanced CD4/CD8 phenotypes were observed for clones contracting from day 15 to 85, whereas a bias towards CD4+ was observed for a second wave of clones expanding from day 15 to 37.

TCRdb records Illumina NovaSeq 6000 as the sequencer. cDNA libraries for TCRalpha and TCRbeta were prepared by 5'RACE using constant-segment primers, with sample barcodes and unique molecular identifiers added. Trizol reagent was used to extract RNA from every sample. Libraries were amplified in two PCR steps, with a second sample barcode and Illumina TruSeq adapters added in the second step. Sequencing of the libraries was done on an Illumina NovaSeq, producing 2 x 150 bp paired-end reads. Processing in the source paper ran as follows. Demultiplexing of reads and collapsing into UMI-guided consensus sequences were performed with migec v1.2.7. With mixcr v2.1.11, UMI consensuses were aligned to TRA and TRB V and J templates and assembled into clonotypes. Expanded or contracted clonotypes were those called significant by both edgeR and NoisET, with noise models trained on biological replicates. edgeR calls used a false discovery rate-adjusted p below 0.01 and a log2 fold-change threshold of 1. As an exploratory analysis of dynamics, PCA with hierarchical clustering was applied to max-normalized trajectories of the 1000 most abundant clonotypes. Separately sequenced CD4+ and CD8+ repertoires were used to assign the CD4 or CD8 phenotype of responding clones. TCRdb cleaned the public reads at Q25 with fastp, built clones with MiXCR and kept in-frame beta chains. Duplicate CDR3 protein sequences are folded into a single record with the most common DNA and genes. Here the V and J calls rest on TCRdb's processing, not on the authors' analysis. Recorded for this sample are 250,000 to 300,000 distinct CDR3 sequences; 15% to 20% of them occurred a single time. The top ten clones comprise approximately 25% of the sample.

Material for sequencing was PBMCs or a T cell subset sorted from them (not recorded which). The receptor comes from a man aged 18 to 29 who had mild COVID-19 (a few samples of this study predate the infection). The sample titles of this study are shuffled in the database, so cell type and time point are left out; the donor was told from shared clones. The V gene is TRBV5-1 and the J gene is TRBJ1-1; no D segment can be confidently identified. The sequenced DNA: TGCGCCAGCAGCTTCCCCCGGGGAGAGAACGCTGAAGCTTTCTTT. Its coded protein is CASSFPRGENAEAFF.